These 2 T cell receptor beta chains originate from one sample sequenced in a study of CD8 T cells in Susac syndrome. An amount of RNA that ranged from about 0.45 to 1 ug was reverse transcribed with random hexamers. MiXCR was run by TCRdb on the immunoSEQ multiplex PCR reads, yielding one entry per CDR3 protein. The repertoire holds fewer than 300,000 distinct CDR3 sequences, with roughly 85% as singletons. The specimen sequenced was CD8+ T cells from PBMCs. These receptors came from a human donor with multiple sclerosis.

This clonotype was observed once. The chain's CDR3 is CATSDLHPTSGTAGELFF. CDR3 DNA: TGTGCCACCAGTGATTTACACCCGACTAGCGGGACGGCCGGGGAGCTGTTTTTT. The chain links TRBV24-1 to TRBJ2-2, with 11 bases aligning to TRBD2. The CDR3 has 18 residues. CDR1 and CDR2 (germline): KGHDR, SFDVKD. V was pared by 1 base and J by 6 bases, with 9 bases of the junction left unmatched.

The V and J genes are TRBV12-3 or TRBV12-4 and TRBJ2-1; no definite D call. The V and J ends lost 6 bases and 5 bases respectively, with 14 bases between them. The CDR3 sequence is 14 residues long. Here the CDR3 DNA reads TGTGCCAGCAGCCCCCCGGGTCTTCACAATGAGCAGTTCTTC. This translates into CASSPPGLHNEQFF.